The 14 T cell receptor beta chains presented below share a single source sample, sequenced in a study of OX40 agonist ivuxolimab in advanced cancers. TCRdb's table, derived via immunoSEQ multiplex PCR, lists solely in-frame clones and lacks some. Of 40,000 to 60,000 clones in the sample, 84% are singletons; the top ten hold approximately 1.6%. The sample here was CD4+ or CD8+ T cells sorted from blood, taken in a trial of the OX40 agonist ivuxolimab. These receptors came from an adult with an advanced solid tumor such as melanoma, head and neck, liver or kidney cancer.

The rearrangement joins TRBV7-2 to TRBJ1-2, with D tentatively TRBD1 (6 bases). V shed 6 bases and J shed 4 bases, with 12 bases lying between them. The CDR3 covers 13 residues. Germline V gene data show CDR1 as SGHTA and CDR2 as FQGNSA. The DNA for the CDR3 is TGTGCCAGCAGTCGCCCAGGGGCCTATGGCTACACCTTC. Encoded protein: CASSRPGAYGYTF.

Comments on this clone: A read error may account for a junction end that differs from germline. The V gene is TRBV11-3, the J gene TRBJ2-1; 8 bases line up with TRBD2. CDR1 and CDR2 from the germline V gene are SGHNT and YENEEA. This CDR3 region has 13 residues. CDR3 sequence reads: CASSSQTQREPFF. Written as DNA, the CDR3 is TGTGCCAGCAGCTCCCAGACCCAGCGGGAGCCGTTCTTC.

The CDR3 region has the DNA TGTGCCAGTAGTGTACGCCCCCTGAGGGCCTACGAGCAGTACTTC. Translation: CASSVRPLRAYEQYF. J is TRBJ2-7 and V is TRBV19, with a possible D match to TRBD2 (5 bases). Germline CDR1 and CDR2: LNHDA and SQIVND (reference sequence). The CDR3 is made up of 15 amino acids. With 5 bases removed from V and 2 bases from J, the gap between germline ends came to 16 bases.

V is TRBV19 and J is TRBJ2-7; 7 nucleotides agree with TRBD2. Germline V lookup: CDR1 LNHDA, CDR2 SQIVND (reference sequence). The CDR3 covers 14 residues. V was clipped by 1 base and J by 6 bases; unmatched bases: 6. The CDR3 protein is CASSIGGRAVEQYF. The DNA for the CDR3 is TGTGCCAGTAGTATAGGTGGGAGGGCCGTCGAGCAGTACTTC.

The chain has TRBV10-3 and TRBJ2-1; 10 bases match TRBD2. Germline values: CDR1 ENHRY, CDR2 SYGVKD. The CDR3 has 19 amino acids. Germline trimming cut 0 bases from V and 9 bases from J; bases unmatched to any gene: 17. The chain's CDR3 is CAISESLLPAGGPRGEQFF. CDR3 bases: TGTGCCATCAGTGAGTCCCTCCTCCCAGCGGGAGGGCCTAGAGGTGAGCAGTTCTTC.

This clone was observed once. The chain carries TRBV18 and TRBJ1-4, with D uncertain. The CDR3 sequence is 14 residues long. Between the trimmed V and J ends, which lost 4 bases and 0 bases, there was a span of 6 bases. Germline lookup yields CDR1 KGHSH and CDR2 LQKENI. As DNA, the CDR3 is TGTGCCAGCTCACGACTCTCAACTAATGAAAAACTGTTTTTT. It is translated as CASSRLSTNEKLFF.

The chain recombines TRBV2 with TRBJ2-3; 7 bases match TRBD2. Germline CDR1 is SNHLY and CDR2 is FYNNEI. Trimming removed 1 base from V and 13 bases from J; junction bases left unmatched: 2. This CDR3 comprises 11 residues. DNA of the CDR3: TGTGCCAGCAGTGAAGGGACTAGAGAGTATTTT. It is translated as CASSEGTREYF.

The gene calls are TRBV15 and TRBJ2-1, with 9 bases matching TRBD2. The V and J ends lost 0 bases and 6 bases, in that order; junction bases with no gene match: 6. The V gene's germline CDR1 is LNHNV and CDR2 YYDKDF (reference sequence). The CDR3 is 16 residues long. CDR3 region: CATSRDLSSGANEQFF. The CDR3 coding sequence is TGTGCCACCAGCAGAGATCTTTCTAGCGGGGCCAATGAGCAGTTCTTC.

The CDR3 DNA is TGTGCCAGCAGTGAAGGGTTGCCCGGTCAGCCCCAGCATTTT. Its translation is CASSEGLPGQPQHF. This rearrangement joins TRBV6-1 to TRBJ1-5, with D hard to call. This CDR3 contains 14 residues. Germline-derived CDR1 and CDR2 are MNHNS and SASEGT. Trimming took off 1 base at V and 6 bases at J, with 10 bases between the two ends.

This chain joins TRBV5-4 and TRBJ2-2, with D perhaps assigned TRBD1 or TRBD2 (5 bases each). This CDR3 spans 16 amino acids. V lost 0 bases, J lost 6 bases, and 15 bases lay in between. Per the germline V gene, CDR1 is SGHNT and CDR2 is YYREEE (reference sequence). CDR3 region: CASSLEGTRVAGELFF. The CDR3 DNA reads as TGTGCCAGCAGCTTGGAAGGGACCCGAGTAGCCGGGGAGCTGTTTTTT.

This clone showed up just a few times. The chain combines TRBV12-2 with TRBJ2-7; TRBD1, the D gene given by the table, was not confirmed from the DNA. TRBV12-2 counts as a pseudogene. The CDR3 covers 16 residues. CDR3 residues: CASRLAQVSSSYEQYF. In nucleotides, the CDR3 is TGTGCAAGTCGCTTAGCGCAGGTCTCCAGCTCCTACGAGCAGTACTTC.

This clone was found a few times. V gene TRBV5-4 combines with J gene TRBJ2-3; D is possibly TRBD2 (6 bases). In germline, CDR1 is SGHNT, CDR2 YYREEE (reference sequence). This CDR3 has 14 amino acids. Trimming shortened V by 9 bases and J by 2 bases, and 16 bases separated the two germline ends. This chain's CDR3 is CATAEGPTTDTQYF. The CDR3 DNA sequence: TGTGCCACCGCGGAGGGCCCAACCACAGATACGCAGTATTTT.

This clone has a single count. The J gene is TRBJ2-2, the V gene TRBV7-3; 8 nucleotides align to TRBD1. Per the germline V gene, CDR1 is SGHTA and CDR2 is FQGTGA. Trimming at V came to 5 bases and at J to 9 bases, leaving 8 bases not matched to a gene. The CDR3 consists of 14 residues. CDR3 DNA: TGTGCCAGCAGCCTAGGGACAGGCGCCCGGGAGCTGTTTTTT. It encodes CASSLGTGARELFF.

J is TRBJ1-6 and V is TRBV5-4; 8 nucleotides agree with TRBD1. Trimming removed 4 bases from V and 10 bases from J; junction bases left unmatched: 10. CDR3 length: 15 residues. Germline V gene data show CDR1 as SGHNT and CDR2 as YYREEE (reference sequence). CDR3 in amino acids: CASSGRDRLGSPLHF. In DNA form, the CDR3 reads TGTGCCAGCAGCGGCCGGGACAGGCTTGGGTCACCCCTCCACTTT.